This TCR beta chain was sequenced in a study of high-grade serous ovarian cancer treatment subgroups. Study-wide context: Mean per sample: around 13,000 reads, 7,400 or so unique TCR beta rearrangements.

This CDR3 has 13 amino acids. Trimming took off 1 base at V and 0 bases at J, with 3 bases between the two ends. The germline V gene encodes CDR1 GTSNPN and CDR2 SVGIG (reference sequence). Tumor samples were taken before definitive surgery or chemotherapy. This clone was counted only a few times. Method: immunoSEQ multiplex PCR; TCRdb's copy keeps in-frame clones and lacks some. The sample has just over 950 clones, approximately 75% seen once. The material sequenced was tumor tissue. V gene TRBV30 combines with J gene TRBJ1-4; D not certain. This TCR derives from a human donor with high-grade serous ovarian cancer. In DNA, the CDR3 is TGTGCCTGGAGTGGCGCAACTAATGAAAAACTGTTTTTT. Its protein is CAWSGATNEKLFF.